This section outlines one T cell receptor beta chain sequence together with its context. Generated by immunoSEQ multiplex PCR, the TCRdb table keeps only in-frame clones and is missing some. The sample has 9,500 or so clones, roughly 80% seen once. The data are from a study of PD-1 blockade in classical Hodgkin lymphoma. The time point is: cycle 4 day 1 (C4D1), after 6 weeks of nivolumab. Brentuximab vedotin exposure varied, and every patient relapsed after autologous stem cell transplantation. This CDR3 comprises 15 residues. V dropped 6 bases and J dropped 2 bases, with 13 bases sitting between them. Germline V gives CDR1 MNHGY, CDR2 SVAAGI.

This sequence was found in a human donor with classical Hodgkin lymphoma. The chain joins TRBV6-9 to TRBJ2-2, with a tentative D call TRBD1 (6 bases). Material: peripheral blood mononuclear cells (PBMCs), obtained before the fourth cycle of nivolumab. In DNA, the CDR3 is TGTGCCAGCAGGCTTGGGGGCTACAACACCGGGGAGCTGTTTTTT. It is translated as CASRLGGYNTGELFF.